Given below is one T cell receptor beta chain in context. Amplification used 60 Vbeta primers and 13 Jbeta primers. Only in-frame clones appear in the TCRdb table, and some are missing; sequencing was by immunoSEQ multiplex PCR. The profile covers some 150,000 clones, with around 75% appearing a single time and more than 2.5% taken by the ten largest. The sample belongs to a study of cytomegalovirus exposure and HLA in healthy donors. Trimming took off 1 base at V and 0 bases at J, with 13 bases between the two ends. From germline, CDR1 is SEHNR and CDR2 FQNEAQ (reference sequence). The CDR3 totals 17 residues.

The receptor was derived from a man aged 40-49 years in good health and CMV-seronegative. The rearrangement links TRBV7-9 to TRBJ2-1, with D maybe TRBD1 (5 bases). The specimen was PBMCs. The CDR3 region is CASSLVGAPSSYNEQFF. The CDR3, as DNA: TGTGCCAGCAGCTTAGTAGGGGCTCCGAGCTCCTACAATGAGCAGTTCTTC.